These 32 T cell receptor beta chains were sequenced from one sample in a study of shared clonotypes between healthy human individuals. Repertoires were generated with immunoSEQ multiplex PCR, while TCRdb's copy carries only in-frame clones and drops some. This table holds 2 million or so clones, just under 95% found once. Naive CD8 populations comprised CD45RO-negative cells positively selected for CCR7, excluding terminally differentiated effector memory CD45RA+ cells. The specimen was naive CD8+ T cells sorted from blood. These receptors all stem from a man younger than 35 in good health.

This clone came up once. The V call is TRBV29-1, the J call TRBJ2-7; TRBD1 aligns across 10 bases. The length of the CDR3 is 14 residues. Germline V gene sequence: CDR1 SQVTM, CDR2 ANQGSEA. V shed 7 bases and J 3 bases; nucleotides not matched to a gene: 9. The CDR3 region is CSAGNWDRGYEQYF. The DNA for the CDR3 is TGCAGCGCTGGAAACTGGGACAGGGGCTACGAGCAGTACTTC.

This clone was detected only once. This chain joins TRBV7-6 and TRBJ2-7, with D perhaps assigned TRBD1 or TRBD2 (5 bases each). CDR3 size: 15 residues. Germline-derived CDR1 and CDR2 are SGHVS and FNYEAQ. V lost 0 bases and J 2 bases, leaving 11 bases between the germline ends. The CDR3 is CASSLAEGRAYEQYF. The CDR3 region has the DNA TGTGCCAGCAGCTTAGCTGAGGGGCGTGCCTACGAGCAGTACTTC. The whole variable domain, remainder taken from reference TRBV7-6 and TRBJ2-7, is GAGVSQSPRYKVTKRGQDVALRCDPISGHVSLYWYRQALGQGPEFLTYFNYEAQQDKSGLPNDRFSAERPEGSISTLTIQRTEQRDSAMYRCASSLAEGRAYEQYFGPGTRLTVT.

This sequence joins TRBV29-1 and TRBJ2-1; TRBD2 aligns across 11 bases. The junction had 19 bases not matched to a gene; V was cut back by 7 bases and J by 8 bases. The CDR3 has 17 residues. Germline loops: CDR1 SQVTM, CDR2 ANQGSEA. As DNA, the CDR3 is TGCAGCGGGAACGGAGGCGGCCCGGGACTAGCGGATGATGAGCAGTTCTTC. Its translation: CSGNGGGPGLADDEQFF.

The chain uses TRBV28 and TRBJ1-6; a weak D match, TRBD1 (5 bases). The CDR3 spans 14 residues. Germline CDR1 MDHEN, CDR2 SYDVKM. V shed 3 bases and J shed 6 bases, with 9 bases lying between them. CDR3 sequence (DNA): TGTGCCAGCAGTTTGTCAGGGATTAATTCACCCCTCCACTTT. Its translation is CASSLSGINSPLHF. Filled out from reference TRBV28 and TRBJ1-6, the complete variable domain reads DVKVTQSSRYLVKRTGEKVFLECVQDMDHENMFWYRQDPGLGLRLIYFSYDVKMKEKGDIPEGYSVSREKKERFSLILESASTNQTSMYLCASSLSGINSPLHFGNGTRLTVT.

CDR3 nucleotide sequence: TGTGCCAGCAGCCAAGTACAGGGGGAATTGCAGCCCCAGCATTTT. It encodes CASSQVQGELQPQHF. The rearrangement links TRBV4-2 to TRBJ1-5; 8 bases line up with TRBD1. Germline V gene data show CDR1 as LGHNA and CDR2 as YNFKEQ. This CDR3 spans 15 amino acids. The V gene end was trimmed by 1 base and the J gene end by 7 bases; junction bases not matched to a gene: 6.

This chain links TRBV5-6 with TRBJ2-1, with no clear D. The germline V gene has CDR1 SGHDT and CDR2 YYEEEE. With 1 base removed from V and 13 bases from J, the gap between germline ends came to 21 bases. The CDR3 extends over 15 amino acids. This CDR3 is CASSLSLLVPLLQFF. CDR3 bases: TGTGCCAGCAGCTTGTCCCTCTTGGTCCCGCTTTTACAGTTCTTC.

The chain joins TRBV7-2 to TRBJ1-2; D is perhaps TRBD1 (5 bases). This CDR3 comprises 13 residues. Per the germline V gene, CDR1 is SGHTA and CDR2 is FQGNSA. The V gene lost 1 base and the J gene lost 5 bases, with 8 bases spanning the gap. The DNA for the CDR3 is TGTGCCAGCAGCTTAGACGGGGGGTATGGCTACACCTTC. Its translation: CASSLDGGYGYTF.

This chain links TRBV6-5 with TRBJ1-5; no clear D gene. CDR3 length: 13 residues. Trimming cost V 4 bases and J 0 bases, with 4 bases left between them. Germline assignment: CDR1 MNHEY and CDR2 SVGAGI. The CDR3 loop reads CASSSHSNQPQHF. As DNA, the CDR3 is TGTGCCAGCAGTTCCCATAGCAATCAGCCCCAGCATTTT.

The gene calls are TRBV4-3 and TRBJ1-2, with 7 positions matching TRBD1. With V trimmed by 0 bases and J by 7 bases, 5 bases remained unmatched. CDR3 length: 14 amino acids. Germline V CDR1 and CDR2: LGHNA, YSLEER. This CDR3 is CASSQDPGGGGYTF. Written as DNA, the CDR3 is TGCGCCAGCAGCCAAGACCCAGGGGGAGGTGGCTACACCTTC.

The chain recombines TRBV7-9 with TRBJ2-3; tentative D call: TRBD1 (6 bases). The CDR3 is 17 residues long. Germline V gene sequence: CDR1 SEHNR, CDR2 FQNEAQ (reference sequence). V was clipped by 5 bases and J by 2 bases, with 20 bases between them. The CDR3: CASSPPSTGAPTDTQYF. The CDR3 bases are TGTGCCAGCAGCCCTCCTTCGACAGGCGCCCCCACAGATACGCAGTATTTT.

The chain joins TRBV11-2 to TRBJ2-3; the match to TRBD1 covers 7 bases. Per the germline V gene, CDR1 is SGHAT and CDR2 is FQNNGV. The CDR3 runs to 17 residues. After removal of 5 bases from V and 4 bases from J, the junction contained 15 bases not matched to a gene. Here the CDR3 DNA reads TGTGCCAGCAGCACTACCCAGGGGGTCGAGGGGGCAGATACGCAGTATTTT. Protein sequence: CASSTTQGVEGADTQYF. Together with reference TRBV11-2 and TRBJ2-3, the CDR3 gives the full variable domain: EAGVAQSPRYKIIEKRQSVAFWCNPISGHATLYWYQQILGQGPKLLIQFQNNGVVDDSQLPKDRFSAERLKGVDSTLKIQPAKLEDSAVYLCASSTTQGVEGADTQYFGPGTRLTVL.

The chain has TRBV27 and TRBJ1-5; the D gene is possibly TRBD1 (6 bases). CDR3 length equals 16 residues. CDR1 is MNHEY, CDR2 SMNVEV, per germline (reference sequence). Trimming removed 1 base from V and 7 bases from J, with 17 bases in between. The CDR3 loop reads CASSLFAGANNQPQHF. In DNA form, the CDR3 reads TGTGCCAGCAGTTTATTCGCAGGGGCAAACAACCAGCCCCAGCATTTT.

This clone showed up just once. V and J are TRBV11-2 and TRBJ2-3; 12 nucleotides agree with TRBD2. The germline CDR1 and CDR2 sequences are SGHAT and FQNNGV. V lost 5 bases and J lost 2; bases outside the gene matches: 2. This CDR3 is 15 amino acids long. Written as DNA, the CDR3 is TGTGCCAGCAGCCGACTAGCGGGGGACACAGATACGCAGTATTTT. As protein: CASSRLAGDTDTQYF.

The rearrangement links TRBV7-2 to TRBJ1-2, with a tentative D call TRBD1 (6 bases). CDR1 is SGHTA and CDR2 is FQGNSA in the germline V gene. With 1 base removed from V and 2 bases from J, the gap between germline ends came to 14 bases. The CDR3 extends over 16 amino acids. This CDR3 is CASSLGIGGENYGYTF. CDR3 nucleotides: TGTGCCAGCAGCTTAGGTATAGGGGGTGAGAACTATGGCTACACCTTC.

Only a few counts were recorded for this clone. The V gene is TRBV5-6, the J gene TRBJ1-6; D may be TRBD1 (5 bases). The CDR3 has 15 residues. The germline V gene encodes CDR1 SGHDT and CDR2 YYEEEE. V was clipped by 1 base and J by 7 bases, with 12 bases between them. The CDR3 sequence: CASSLNPGVNSPLHF. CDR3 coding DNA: TGTGCCAGCAGCTTGAACCCGGGGGTCAATTCACCCCTCCACTTT.

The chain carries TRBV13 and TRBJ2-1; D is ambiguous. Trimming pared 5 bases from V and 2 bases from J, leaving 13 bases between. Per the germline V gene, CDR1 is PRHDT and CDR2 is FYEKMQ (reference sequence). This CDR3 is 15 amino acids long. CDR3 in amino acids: CASSPGIAAYNEQFF. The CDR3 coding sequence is TGTGCCAGCAGCCCTGGGATAGCCGCCTACAATGAGCAGTTCTTC.

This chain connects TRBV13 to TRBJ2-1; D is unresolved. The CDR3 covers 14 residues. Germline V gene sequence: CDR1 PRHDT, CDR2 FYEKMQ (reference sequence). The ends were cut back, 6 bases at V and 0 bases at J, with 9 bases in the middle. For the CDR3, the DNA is TGTGCCAGCAGACACGGTAGCTCCTACAATGAGCAGTTCTTC. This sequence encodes CASRHGSSYNEQFF.

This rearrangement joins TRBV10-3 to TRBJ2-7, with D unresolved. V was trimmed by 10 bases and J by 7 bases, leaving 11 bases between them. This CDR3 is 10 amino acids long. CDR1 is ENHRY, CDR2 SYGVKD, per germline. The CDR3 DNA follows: TGTGCCACCCGGGCGACAGAGCAGTACTTC. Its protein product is CATRATEQYF.

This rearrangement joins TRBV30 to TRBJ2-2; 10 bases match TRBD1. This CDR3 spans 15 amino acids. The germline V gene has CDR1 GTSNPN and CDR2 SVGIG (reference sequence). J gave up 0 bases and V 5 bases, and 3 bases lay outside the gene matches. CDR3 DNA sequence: TGTGCCTGGGGGACAGGGGCGTCGAACACCGGGGAGCTGTTTTTT. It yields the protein CAWGTGASNTGELFF.

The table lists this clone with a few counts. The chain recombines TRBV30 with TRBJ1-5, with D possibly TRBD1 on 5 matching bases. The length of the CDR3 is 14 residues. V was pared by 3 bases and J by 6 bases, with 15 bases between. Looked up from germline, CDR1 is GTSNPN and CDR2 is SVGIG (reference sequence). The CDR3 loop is CAWSAMGVGQPQHF. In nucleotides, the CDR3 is TGTGCCTGGAGCGCGATGGGGGTGGGTCAGCCCCAGCATTTT.

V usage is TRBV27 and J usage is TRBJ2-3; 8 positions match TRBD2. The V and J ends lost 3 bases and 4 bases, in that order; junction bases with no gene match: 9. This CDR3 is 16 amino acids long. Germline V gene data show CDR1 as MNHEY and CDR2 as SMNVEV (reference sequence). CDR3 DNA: TGTGCCAGCAGTTTGTACGGGGGGGGCCCCTCAGATACGCAGTATTTT. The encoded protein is CASSLYGGGPSDTQYF.

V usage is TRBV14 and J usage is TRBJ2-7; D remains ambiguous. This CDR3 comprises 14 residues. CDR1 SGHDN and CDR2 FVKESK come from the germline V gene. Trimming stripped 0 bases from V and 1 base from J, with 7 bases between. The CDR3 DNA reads TGTGCCAGCAGCCAAGAGGGTCCTTCCTACGAGCAGTACTTC. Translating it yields CASSQEGPSYEQYF.

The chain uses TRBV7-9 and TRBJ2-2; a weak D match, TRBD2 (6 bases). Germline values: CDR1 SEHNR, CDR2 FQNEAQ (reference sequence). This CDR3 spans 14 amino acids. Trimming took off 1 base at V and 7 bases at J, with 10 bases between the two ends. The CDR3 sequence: CASSLGLDVGELFF. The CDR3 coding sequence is TGTGCCAGCAGCTTAGGACTAGATGTCGGGGAGCTGTTTTTT.

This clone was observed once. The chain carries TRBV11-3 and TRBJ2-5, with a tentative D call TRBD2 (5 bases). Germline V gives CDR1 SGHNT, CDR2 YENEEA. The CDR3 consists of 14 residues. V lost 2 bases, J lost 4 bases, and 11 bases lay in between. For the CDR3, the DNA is TGTGCCAGCAGCTTAAGTGCTAGCAGAGAGACCCAGTACTTC. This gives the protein CASSLSASRETQYF. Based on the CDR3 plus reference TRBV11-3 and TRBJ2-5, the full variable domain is EAGVVQSPRYKIIEKKQPVAFWCNPISGHNTLYWYLQNLGQGPELLIRYENEEAVDDSQLPKDRFSAERLKGVDSTLKIQPAELGDSAVYLCASSLSASRETQYFGPGTRLLVL.

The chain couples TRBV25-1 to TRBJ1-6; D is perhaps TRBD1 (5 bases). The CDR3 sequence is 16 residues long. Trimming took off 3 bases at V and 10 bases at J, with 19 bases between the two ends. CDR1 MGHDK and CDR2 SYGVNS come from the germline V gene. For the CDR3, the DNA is TGTGCCAGCAGTGAGTACTCTGGCAGGGTGGAATCACCCCTCCACTTT. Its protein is CASSEYSGRVESPLHF.

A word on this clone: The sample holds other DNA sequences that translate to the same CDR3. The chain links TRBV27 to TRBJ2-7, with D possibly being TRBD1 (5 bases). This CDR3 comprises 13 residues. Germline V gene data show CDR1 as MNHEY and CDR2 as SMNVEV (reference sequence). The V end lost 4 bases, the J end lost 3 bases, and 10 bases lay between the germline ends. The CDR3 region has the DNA TGTGCCAGCAGTTCACAGGTGGGCTACGAGCAGTACTTC. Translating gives CASSSQVGYEQYF.

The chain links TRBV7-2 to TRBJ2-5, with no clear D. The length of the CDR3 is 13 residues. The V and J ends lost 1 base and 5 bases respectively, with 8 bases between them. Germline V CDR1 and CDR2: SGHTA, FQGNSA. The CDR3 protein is CASSLVVDETQYF. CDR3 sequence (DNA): TGTGCCAGCAGCTTAGTGGTCGACGAGACCCAGTACTTC. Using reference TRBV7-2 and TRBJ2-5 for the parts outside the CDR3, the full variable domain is GAGVSQSPSNKVTEKGKDVELRCDPISGHTALYWYRQSLGQGLEFLIYFQGNSAPDKSGLPSDRFSAERTGGSVSTLTIQRTQQEDSAVYLCASSLVVDETQYFGPGTRLLVL.

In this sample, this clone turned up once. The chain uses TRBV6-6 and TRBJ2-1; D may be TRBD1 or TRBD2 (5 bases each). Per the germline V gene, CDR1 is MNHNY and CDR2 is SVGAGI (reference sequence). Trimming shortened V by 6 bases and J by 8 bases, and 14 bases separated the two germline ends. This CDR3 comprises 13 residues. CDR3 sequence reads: CASSPLEGHEQFF. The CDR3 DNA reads TGTGCCAGCAGCCCCCTAGAGGGGCATGAGCAGTTCTTC.

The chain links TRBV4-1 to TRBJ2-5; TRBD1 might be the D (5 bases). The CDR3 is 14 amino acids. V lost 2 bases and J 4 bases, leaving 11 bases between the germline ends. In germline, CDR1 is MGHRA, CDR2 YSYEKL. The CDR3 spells CASSQRQGTETQYF. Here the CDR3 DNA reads TGCGCCAGCAGCCAAAGGCAGGGCACAGAGACCCAGTACTTC.

The CDR3 sequence is CASRGPGQTSYEQYF. CDR3 nucleotide sequence: TGTGCCAGCAGAGGGCCGGGACAGACGTCCTACGAGCAGTACTTC. This chain connects TRBV5-5 to TRBJ2-7, with 7 bases that match TRBD1. This CDR3 is 15 amino acids long. V lost 5 bases to trimming and J lost 1 base; unmatched junction nucleotides: 9. Germline CDR1 SGHKS, CDR2 YYEKEE (reference sequence).

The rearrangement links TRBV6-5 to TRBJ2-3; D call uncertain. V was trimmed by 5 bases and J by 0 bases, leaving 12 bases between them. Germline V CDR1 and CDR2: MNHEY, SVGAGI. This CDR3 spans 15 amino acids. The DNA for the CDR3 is TGTGCCAGCAGTCCCTCTATTGGGAGCACAGATACGCAGTATTTT. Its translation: CASSPSIGSTDTQYF.

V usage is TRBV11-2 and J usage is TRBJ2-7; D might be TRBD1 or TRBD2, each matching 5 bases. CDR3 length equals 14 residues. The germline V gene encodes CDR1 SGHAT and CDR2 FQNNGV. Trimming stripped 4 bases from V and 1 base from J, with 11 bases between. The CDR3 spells CASSWGDSSYEQYF. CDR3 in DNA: TGTGCCAGCAGCTGGGGAGACAGTTCCTACGAGCAGTACTTC.